A single sample gave rise to the 30 T cell receptor beta chains below, sequenced in a study of beta chain features in type 1 diabetes (dated by TCRdb to 2016 to 2019). Library generation was performed with the immunoSEQ multiplex PCR assay. The entire amount of isolated RNA was reverse transcribed using the High Capacity cDNA Reverse Transcription Kit, so the sequenced TCRB transcripts were expressed ones. In TCRdb, the immuneACCESS table is reduced to in-frame sequences with V and J assigned. These tables do not hold every clone; where another copy was compared, an unresolved V gene accounts for under half, and the others remain unexplained. Present in this sample are about 300,000 clones, 7.5% to 9.5% of which were seen just once. The top ten clones comprise under 1.3% of the sample. Material for sequencing was central memory CD4+ T cells from blood. All receptors derive from a woman aged 18-30 years in good health.

This clone was seen more than once but under ten times. The chain carries TRBV7-3 and TRBJ2-7; TRBD2 matches at 14 bases. This CDR3 is built from 19 residues. Germline V gene data show CDR1 as SGHTA and CDR2 as FQGTGA. The V gene end was trimmed by 4 bases and the J gene end by 0 bases; junction bases not matched to a gene: 11. CDR3 sequence reads: CASSSPPGLAGVSSYEQYF. The CDR3 region has the DNA TGTGCCAGCAGCTCACCTCCGGGACTAGCGGGAGTGAGCTCCTACGAGCAGTACTTC. Supplemented by reference TRBV7-3 and TRBJ2-7, the full variable domain reads GAGVSQTPSNKVTEKGKYVELRCDPISGHTALYWYRQSLGQGPEFLIYFQGTGAADDSGLPNDRFFAVRPEGSVSTLKIQRTERGDSAVYLCASSSPPGLAGVSSYEQYFGPGTRLTVT.

This clone was seen only a few times. The V and J genes are TRBV4-2 and TRBJ2-1, with TRBD2 identical over 9 bases. The germline V gene encodes CDR1 LGHNA and CDR2 YNFKEQ. This CDR3 comprises 14 residues. Losses at the gene ends were 1 base for V and 9 bases for J; bases not matched to a gene: 4. The CDR3 DNA is TGTGCCAGCAGCCAAGCCGGGACTAGCAGTGAGCAGTTCTTC. Encoded protein: CASSQAGTSSEQFF.

The chain employs TRBV4-3 and TRBJ2-7; 14 bases align to TRBD2. The CDR3 sequence is 16 residues long. After removal of 3 bases from V and 2 bases from J, the junction contained 3 bases not matched to a gene. Germline V gives CDR1 LGHNA, CDR2 YSLEER. The CDR3: CASSQGLAGAPYEQYF. The CDR3 DNA follows: TGCGCCAGCAGCCAGGGACTAGCGGGAGCCCCCTACGAGCAGTACTTC.

The table lists this clone with a few counts. Distinct nucleotide sequences in the sample also encode this CDR3. V usage is TRBV6-1 and J usage is TRBJ2-1, with 12 bases that match TRBD2. Germline assignment: CDR1 MNHNS and CDR2 SASEGT. V shed 6 bases, J shed 3 bases, and the junction held 3 bases outside the gene matches. This CDR3 contains 15 residues. CDR3 region: CASRLAGGLYNEQFF. The CDR3, as DNA: TGTGCCAGCAGACTAGCGGGGGGACTCTACAATGAGCAGTTCTTC.

The V call is TRBV10-3, the J call TRBJ1-2; a weak D match, TRBD1 (5 bases). V lost 9 bases and J lost 7, with 15 bases in between. Germline V gene lookup returns CDR1 ENHRY and CDR2 SYGVKD. The CDR3 is 12 amino acids. CDR3 sequence: CAIGPGGGGYTF. CDR3 sequence (DNA): TGTGCCATTGGACCGGGGGGTGGTGGCTACACCTTC.

This clone has a handful of counts. The chain carries TRBV2 and TRBJ2-1, with TRBD2 as a possible D gene (6 bases). CDR3 length equals 13 residues. Germline lookup yields CDR1 SNHLY and CDR2 FYNNEI. V was trimmed by 6 bases and J by 4 bases, leaving 10 bases between them. The CDR3 DNA reads TGTGCCAGCAGATCGGGGGAGTACAATGAGCAGTTCTTC. Protein sequence: CASRSGEYNEQFF.

This clone appeared a few times. With a much larger clone just one base away, this may be a read error. The V call is TRBV7-9, the J call TRBJ2-1; no clear D gene. The CDR3 sequence is 12 residues long. Germline V gene data show CDR1 as SEHNR and CDR2 as FQNEAQ (reference sequence). The germline V and J ends were trimmed by 4 bases and 2 bases, with 3 bases remaining between them. The CDR3 reads CASSSAYNEQFF. CDR3 bases: TGTGCCAGCAGCTCCGCCTACAATGAGCAGTTCTTC. Variable domain in full (rest from reference TRBV7-9 and TRBJ2-1): DTGVSQNPRHKITKRGQNVTFRCDPISEHNRLYWYRQTLGQGPEFLTYFQNEAQLEKSRLLSDRFSAERPKGSFSTLEIQRTEQGDSAMYLCASSSAYNEQFFGPGTRLTVL.

This clone came up many times. The chain carries TRBV27 and TRBJ1-6; D remains ambiguous. This CDR3 has 12 amino acids. Germline V gene sequence: CDR1 MNHEY, CDR2 SMNVEV (reference sequence). The V gene lost 6 bases and the J gene lost 10 bases, with 10 bases spanning the gap. The CDR3 bases are TGTGCCAGCAGGAGCTGGGAATCACCCCTCCACTTT. It specifies CASRSWESPLHF.

The chain joins TRBV9 to TRBJ1-2; 7 bases fit TRBD1. The CDR3 extends over 15 amino acids. The germline CDR1 and CDR2 sequences are SGDLS and YYNGEE. J was trimmed by 2 bases and V by 2 bases; bases with no gene match: 6. The CDR3 nucleotides are TGTGCCAGCAGCGTTAACGGACAGGAAAACTATGGCTACACCTTC. Its translation is CASSVNGQENYGYTF.

This clone was observed a few times. The chain employs TRBV7-2 and TRBJ2-2; D is perhaps TRBD1 (6 bases). V was shortened by 5 bases and J by 7 bases, with 20 bases between the two germline ends. This CDR3 is built from 16 residues. Germline V gene lookup returns CDR1 SGHTA and CDR2 FQGNSA. The CDR3 is CASSPSPGHGVGELFF. CDR3 bases: TGTGCCAGCAGCCCGTCTCCGGGACACGGGGTCGGGGAGCTGTTTTTT.

The chain recombines TRBV7-2 with TRBJ2-7; tentative D call: TRBD2 (6 bases). V dropped 3 bases and J dropped 3 bases, with 15 bases sitting between them. There are 15 residues in the CDR3. Per germline, CDR1 SGHTA and CDR2 FQGNSA. CDR3 in amino acids: CASSFQGGRDYEQYF. The CDR3 region has the DNA TGTGCCAGCAGCTTCCAAGGTGGGCGGGACTACGAGCAGTACTTC.

This clone has a handful of counts. This chain links TRBV7-2 with TRBJ2-3; D is unresolved. CDR3 length equals 12 residues. The V end lost 7 bases, the J end lost 4 bases, and 9 bases lay between the germline ends. The germline CDR1 and CDR2 sequences are SGHTA and FQGNSA. The CDR3 protein is CASTPPADTQYF. CDR3 bases: TGTGCCAGCACCCCCCCGGCAGATACGCAGTATTTT. Full variable domain (outside the CDR3, taken from reference TRBV7-2 and TRBJ2-3): GAGVSQSPSNKVTEKGKDVELRCDPISGHTALYWYRQSLGQGLEFLIYFQGNSAPDKSGLPSDRFSAERTGGSVSTLTIQRTQQEDSAVYLCASTPPADTQYFGPGTRLTVL.

This clone was seen more than once but under ten times. The gene calls are TRBV9 and TRBJ2-3, with 8 bases fitting TRBD1. The germline V gene has CDR1 SGDLS and CDR2 YYNGEE. The V gene end was trimmed by 4 bases and the J gene end by 1 base; junction bases not matched to a gene: 8. This CDR3 comprises 16 residues. The CDR3 bases are TGTGCCAGCAGCCTCTCAGGGGGCTCAGGCACAGATACGCAGTATTTT. Amino acids: CASSLSGGSGTDTQYF.

This clone was found many times. The chain links TRBV15 to TRBJ2-7, with unresolved D. V lost 0 bases and J lost 0, with 6 bases in between. Germline loops: CDR1 LNHNV, CDR2 YYDKDF (reference sequence). The CDR3 length is 14 residues. The CDR3 spells CATSRDRASYEQYV. The CDR3 region has the DNA TGTGCCACCAGCAGAGATCGGGCCTCCTACGAGCAGTACGTC.

This chain joins TRBV2 and TRBJ1-1, with 7 bases matching TRBD1. The CDR3 totals 17 residues. CDR1 SNHLY and CDR2 FYNNEI come from the germline V gene. The ends lost 7 bases at V and 1 base at J; junction bases unmatched: 15. This CDR3 reads CASNFARTGTANTEAFF. Written as DNA, the CDR3 is TGTGCCAGCAATTTTGCCCGGACCGGGACAGCGAACACTGAAGCTTTCTTT.

This clone was detected a few times. This chain links TRBV18 with TRBJ2-7; 7 bases fit TRBD1. Trimming took 3 bases from V and 3 from J; bases not matched to a gene: 5. Germline V lookup: CDR1 KGHSH, CDR2 LQKENI. This CDR3 has 14 amino acids. In DNA form, the CDR3 reads TGTGCCAGCTCACCCTGGGACAGTCGCTACGAGCAGTACTTC. Amino acid sequence: CASSPWDSRYEQYF.

In this sample, this clone turned up a few times. The chain uses TRBV6-1 and TRBJ2-1; D is possibly TRBD1 (6 bases). There are 16 residues in the CDR3. V was trimmed by 4 bases and J by 0 bases, leaving 13 bases between them. Germline loops: CDR1 MNHNS, CDR2 SASEGT. As DNA, the CDR3 is TGTGCCAGCAGTGGCGCGACAGGCATCTCCTACAATGAGCAGTTCTTC. Translating gives CASSGATGISYNEQFF.

The chain is built from TRBV7-2 and TRBJ1-2; 10 positions agree with TRBD1. Germline V CDR1 and CDR2: SGHTA, FQGNSA. The CDR3 totals 15 residues. With V trimmed by 5 bases and J by 8 bases, 11 bases remained unmatched. The CDR3: CASSTPQGTGAGYTF. The CDR3 DNA is TGTGCCAGCAGCACCCCGCAAGGGACAGGGGCGGGCTACACCTTC.

The CDR3 DNA sequence: TGTGCCAGCGAATTGGACACGAACACTGAAGCTTTCTTT. Translating it yields CASELDTNTEAFF. The V and J genes are TRBV2 and TRBJ1-1; possible D gene TRBD1, 5 bases. Trimming took 8 bases from V and 1 from J, leaving 11 bases between them. The CDR3 has 13 amino acids. The V gene's germline CDR1 is SNHLY and CDR2 FYNNEI.

This clone turned up a few times. V gene TRBV6-6 combines with J gene TRBJ1-2; D may be TRBD1 (6 bases). Per the germline V gene, CDR1 is MNHNY and CDR2 is SVGAGI (reference sequence). This CDR3 contains 12 residues. V shed 8 bases and J shed 3 bases, with 10 bases lying between them. Written as DNA, the CDR3 is TGTGCCAGCCGAACAGGGTACTATGGCTACACCTTC. Amino acids: CASRTGYYGYTF.

The V and J genes are TRBV4-2 and TRBJ1-2; D is perhaps TRBD1 (5 bases). The CDR3 is made up of 16 amino acids. CDR1 is LGHNA and CDR2 is YNFKEQ in the germline V gene. V dropped 0 bases and J dropped 2 bases, with 13 bases sitting between them. The CDR3 nucleotides are TGTGCCAGCAGCCAAGATCGAGGGGCGATGAACTATGGCTACACCTTC. It specifies CASSQDRGAMNYGYTF.

This clone was observed a few times. The chain has TRBV19 and TRBJ1-1; D not resolved. V lost 3 bases and J 14 bases, leaving 16 bases between the germline ends. The CDR3 has 12 amino acids. The germline gives CDR1 LNHDA, CDR2 SQIVND (reference sequence). The chain's CDR3 is CASSIPYSNYFF. The CDR3 DNA is TGTGCCAGTAGTATCCCCTACTCGAACTACTTCTTT. The full variable domain, its missing parts supplied by reference TRBV19 and TRBJ1-1, is DGGITQSPKYLFRKEGQNVTLSCEQNLNHDAMYWYRQDPGQGLRLIYYSQIVNDFQKGDIAEGYSVSREKKESFPLTVTSAQKNPTAFYLCASSIPYSNYFFGQGTRLTVV.

This clone turned up a few times. The chain joins TRBV5-4 to TRBJ1-4, with a weak D call TRBD1 (5 bases). This CDR3 is built from 14 residues. Trimming pared 4 bases from V and 11 bases from J, leaving 18 bases between. CDR1 is SGHNT and CDR2 is YYREEE in the germline V gene (reference sequence). The CDR3: CASSEAGGPGKLFF. In nucleotides, the CDR3 is TGTGCCAGCAGCGAGGCCGGGGGTCCAGGGAAACTGTTTTTT.

This clone was recorded a few times. V is TRBV28 and J is TRBJ2-7; 8 bases map to TRBD1. The junction had 5 bases not matched to a gene; V was cut back by 5 bases and J by 5 bases. The length of the CDR3 is 13 residues. Germline lookup yields CDR1 MDHEN and CDR2 SYDVKM. In DNA, the CDR3 is TGTGCCAGCAGTCAGGACAGGGTGCACGAGCAGTACGTC. This codes for CASSQDRVHEQYV.

Only a few counts were recorded for this clone. The gene calls are TRBV7-8 and TRBJ1-2; unclear D gene. The CDR3 runs 13 residues. The ends were cut back, 6 bases at V and 4 bases at J, with 12 bases in the middle. CDR1 is SGHVS, CDR2 FQNEAQ, per germline. CDR3: CASSWTEAYGYTF. The CDR3 bases are TGTGCCAGCAGTTGGACGGAAGCCTATGGCTACACCTTC.

V is TRBV5-6 and J is TRBJ1-1; no clear D gene. The CDR3 covers 13 residues. The ends were cut back, 4 bases at V and 8 bases at J, with 15 bases in the middle. Germline CDR1 is SGHDT and CDR2 is YYEEEE. CDR3 bases: TGTGCCAGCAGCCCACCGGGTTCAGCAGAAGCTTTCTTT. It yields the protein CASSPPGSAEAFF.

The chain employs TRBV6-6 and TRBJ2-7; 10 nucleotides line up with TRBD1. The germline V gene encodes CDR1 MNHNY and CDR2 SVGAGI (reference sequence). V lost 0 bases, J lost 4 bases, and 6 bases stayed unmatched. The CDR3 covers 16 residues. The CDR3, as DNA: TGTGCCAGCAGTTACTCTCAACCGGGACAGGGGTACGAGCAGTACGTC. Its protein is CASSYSQPGQGYEQYV.

This clone has only a few counts. This rearrangement joins TRBV5-4 to TRBJ2-7, with TRBD2 as a possible D gene (6 bases). V dropped 4 bases and J dropped 0 bases, with 11 bases sitting between them. Germline CDR1 reads SGHNT; CDR2 reads YYREEE (reference sequence). This CDR3 is 14 amino acids long. CDR3 sequence reads: CASSRDFDSYEQYF. CDR3 coding DNA: TGTGCCAGCAGCCGGGACTTCGACTCCTACGAGCAGTACTTC.

This clone appeared a few times. This sequence joins TRBV15 and TRBJ2-3, with D uncertain. With 2 bases removed from V and 5 bases from J, the gap between germline ends came to 14 bases. The V gene's germline CDR1 is LNHNV and CDR2 YYDKDF (reference sequence). The CDR3 runs to 15 residues. CDR3 DNA: TGTGCCACCAGCAGAAACCGTCTGTTGGAAGATACGCAGTATTTT. Its protein is CATSRNRLLEDTQYF.

This clone was seen only a few times. This rearrangement joins TRBV7-3 to TRBJ2-1, with 10 nucleotides matching TRBD2. The CDR3 covers 17 residues. Germline V gene data show CDR1 as SGHTA and CDR2 as FQGTGA. The trim removed 5 bases at V and 5 bases at J, leaving 12 bases unmatched. The CDR3 is CASSIQALAGVNNEQFF. In DNA, the CDR3 is TGTGCCAGCAGCATCCAAGCCCTAGCGGGAGTCAACAATGAGCAGTTCTTC.